The rows below give T cell receptor beta chains drawn from one sample of a study of glioma-infiltrating T cells. TCRdb fed the multiplex PCR reads into MiXCR, producing one record per CDR3 protein. In the table there are 300,000 to 400,000 distinct CDR3 sequences, more than 35% of which are singletons. Material for sequencing was glioma tissue, nonneoplastic brain tissue, or PBMCs (not recorded which). These receptors all come from a human donor with low-grade glioma or glioblastoma, undergoing nonglioma brain surgery, or in good health (not recorded which). The CDR3 runs from the conserved cysteine through the conserved F or W. D genes are given only for firm matches. Clone size is given for some rows only: seen once, a few or many times, or a class if the clone is expanded.

D gene: TRBD2; J gene: TRBJ2-7; V gene: TRBV7-2; clone size: few; CDR3 protein: CASSLRGTSVPEQYF; CDR3 DNA: TGTGCCAGCAGCCTTCGGGGGACTAGCGTACCCGAGCAGTACTTC
D gene: TRBD2; J gene: TRBJ2-5; V gene: TRBV28; clone size: NA; CDR3 protein: CASSFSGRVQETQYF; CDR3 DNA: TGTGCCAGCAGTTTCAGCGGGAGGGTCCAAGAGACCCAGTACTTC
D gene: NA; J gene: TRBJ2-3; V gene: TRBV28; clone size: many; CDR3 protein: CASSRPSLGTDTQYF; CDR3 DNA: TGTGCCAGCAGTCGGCCTTCTTTAGGCACAGATACGCAGTATTTT
D gene: NA; J gene: TRBJ2-7; V gene: TRBV7-2; clone size: few; CDR3 protein: CASSLSAAGDTYEQYF; CDR3 DNA: TGTGCCAGCAGCTTAAGCGCCGCAGGGGACACCTACGAGCAGTACTTC
D gene: NA; J gene: TRBJ1-1; V gene: TRBV4-1; clone size: few; CDR3 protein: CASSQVGRQIRNTEAFF; CDR3 DNA: TGCGCCAGCAGCCAAGTTGGGAGACAAATTAGGAACACTGAAGCTTTCTTT
D gene: NA; J gene: TRBJ2-7; V gene: TRBV18; clone size: few; CDR3 protein: CASAPLGSEQYF; CDR3 DNA: TGTGCCAGCGCCCCCTTAGGGTCCGAGCAGTACTTC
D gene: TRBD2; J gene: TRBJ2-7; V gene: TRBV20-1; clone size: few; CDR3 protein: CSARTSGNPYEQYF; CDR3 DNA: TGCAGTGCTCGGACTAGCGGGAATCCCTACGAGCAGTACTTC
D gene: NA; J gene: TRBJ2-7; V gene: TRBV7-2; clone size: many; CDR3 protein: CASSLGPGRSYEQYF; CDR3 DNA: TGTGCCAGCAGCTTAGGTCCAGGGAGGTCCTACGAGCAGTACTTC
D gene: TRBD1; J gene: TRBJ1-3; V gene: TRBV7-2; clone size: NA; CDR3 protein: CASSTGVGNTIYF; CDR3 DNA: TGTGCCAGCAGCACAGGGGTTGGAAACACCATATATTTT
D gene: NA; J gene: TRBJ1-1; V gene: TRBV20-1; clone size: many; CDR3 protein: CSARDRIVGLNTEAFF; CDR3 DNA: TGCAGTGCTAGAGATCGGATAGTGGGGCTAAACACTGAAGCTTTCTTT
D gene: NA; J gene: TRBJ1-2; V gene: TRBV7-9; clone size: NA; CDR3 protein: CASSETIGNYGYTF; CDR3 DNA: TGTGCCAGCAGCGAGACCATCGGGAACTATGGCTACACCTTC
D gene: TRBD2; J gene: TRBJ2-7; V gene: TRBV6-1; clone size: NA; CDR3 protein: CASSRELAGNEQYF; CDR3 DNA: TGTGCCAGCAGTCGAGAACTAGCGGGAAACGAGCAGTACTTC
D gene: TRBD2; J gene: TRBJ2-7; V gene: TRBV2; clone size: once; CDR3 protein: CASSPGREVYEQYF; CDR3 DNA: TGTGCCAGCAGCCCAGGGCGGGAGGTCTACGAGCAGTACTTC
D gene: NA; J gene: TRBJ2-1; V gene: TRBV4-1; clone size: few; CDR3 protein: CASSFRLVGDEQFF; CDR3 DNA: TGCGCCAGCAGCTTTCGGCTAGTGGGGGATGAGCAGTTCTTC
D gene: TRBD1; J gene: TRBJ2-7; V gene: TRBV28; clone size: NA; CDR3 protein: CASPNRDRDPTSQIREQYF; CDR3 DNA: TGTGCCAGCCCAAACCGGGACAGGGATCCTACCTCTCAAATACGCGAGCAGTACTTC
D gene: NA; J gene: TRBJ2-2; V gene: TRBV7-2; clone size: few; CDR3 protein: CASSLGPTGELFF; CDR3 DNA: TGTGCCAGCAGCTTAGGCCCTACCGGGGAGCTGTTTTTT
D gene: NA; J gene: TRBJ2-5; V gene: TRBV3-1; clone size: NA; CDR3 protein: CASSQGINQETQYF; CDR3 DNA: TGTGCCAGCAGCCAAGGCATCAACCAAGAGACCCAGTACTTC
D gene: NA; J gene: TRBJ2-4; V gene: TRBV10-3; clone size: NA; CDR3 protein: CAISDTGLAKNIQYF; CDR3 DNA: TGTGCCATCAGTGACACAGGGTTGGCCAAAAACATTCAGTACTTC
D gene: TRBD2; J gene: TRBJ2-1; V gene: TRBV28; clone size: many; CDR3 protein: CATGGQGLASSYNEQFF; CDR3 DNA: TGTGCCACCGGGGGGCAGGGACTAGCGAGCTCCTACAATGAGCAGTTCTTC
D gene: NA; J gene: TRBJ2-3; V gene: TRBV7-2; clone size: few; CDR3 protein: CASRSSTDTQYF; CDR3 DNA: TGTGCCAGCAGGTCTAGCACAGATACGCAGTATTTT
D gene: TRBD2; J gene: TRBJ2-1; V gene: TRBV24-1; clone size: once; CDR3 protein: CATSDARTSGSYNEQFF; CDR3 DNA: TGTGCCACCAGTGATGCGAGGACTAGCGGCTCCTACAATGAGCAGTTCTTC
D gene: NA; J gene: TRBJ2-2; V gene: TRBV6-6; clone size: NA; CDR3 protein: CASSSLSTGELFF; CDR3 DNA: TGTGCCAGCAGTTCCCTCAGCACCGGGGAGCTGTTTTTT
D gene: TRBD1; J gene: TRBJ1-3; V gene: TRBV4-1; clone size: NA; CDR3 protein: CARSQLDRGGGNTIYF; CDR3 DNA: TGCGCCAGAAGCCAATTGGACAGGGGTGGAGGAAACACCATATATTTT
D gene: TRBD2; J gene: TRBJ2-7; V gene: TRBV20-1; clone size: NA; CDR3 protein: CSARDQASGSYEQYF; CDR3 DNA: TGCAGTGCTAGAGATCAGGCTAGCGGGTCCTACGAGCAGTACTTC
D gene: NA; J gene: TRBJ2-3; V gene: TRBV6-1; clone size: many; CDR3 protein: CASSPSRDTQYF; CDR3 DNA: TGTGCCAGCAGCCCTAGCAGGGATACGCAGTATTTT
D gene: NA; J gene: TRBJ1-3; V gene: TRBV29-1; clone size: NA; CDR3 protein: CSVEDRTYSGNTIYF; CDR3 DNA: TGCAGCGTTGAAGATCGGACTTACTCTGGAAACACCATATATTTT
D gene: TRBD2; J gene: TRBJ2-7; V gene: TRBV20-1; clone size: NA; CDR3 protein: CSARGGREREQYF; CDR3 DNA: TGCAGTGCCCGGGGCGGGAGGGAACGTGAGCAGTACTTC
D gene: NA; J gene: TRBJ1-1; V gene: TRBV6-2/TRBV6-3; clone size: once; CDR3 protein: CASSYDQGMNTEAFF; CDR3 DNA: TGTGCTAGCAGTTACGATCAAGGGATGAACACTGAAGCTTTCTTT
D gene: TRBD2; J gene: TRBJ2-7; V gene: TRBV7-2; clone size: NA; CDR3 protein: CASSLARLAYEQYF; CDR3 DNA: TGTGCCAGCAGCTTAGCGCGACTAGCGTATGAGCAGTACTTC